This T cell receptor beta chain appears in the sequencing data of a study of identical twins. The sample holds a few counts of this clonotype. Its antigen is still unknown. TCRdb ran MiXCR on the 5' RACE reads and lists one entry per CDR3 protein. The table lists 400,000 to 550,000 distinct CDR3 sequences, roughly 21% of them singletons. Overall study findings and caveats: Donors were not followed over many years; analysis was cross-sectional. Beta out-of-frame twin sharing showed a weaker excess.

This sample also belongs to another study, concerning T cells expressing NK-cell markers. This second study says: Seropositivity for HCMV was found in most of the eight sequenced donors, with one seronegative.

The specimen sequenced was CD4+ T cells sorted from blood. This sequence was found in a woman under 30 in good health.

CDR3: CASSFSDGELFF. The CDR3 coding sequence is TGCGCCAGCAGCTTTTCAGACGGGGAGCTGTTTTTT. The chain is built from TRBV5-1 and TRBJ2-2; D uncertain. The germline V gene has CDR1 SGHRS and CDR2 YFSETQ. Trimming cost V 2 bases and J 7 bases, with 6 bases left between them. This CDR3 comprises 12 residues. The variable domain in full, completed from reference TRBV5-1 and TRBJ2-2, reads KAGVTQTPRYLIKTRGQQVTLSCSPISGHRSVSWYQQTPGQGLQFLFEYFSETQRNKGNFPGRFSGRQFSNSRSEMNVSTLELGDSALYLCASSFSDGELFFGEGSRLTVL.